The rows below give T cell receptor beta chains drawn from one sample of a study of T cell responses to AZD1222 COVID-19 vaccine. Libraries were prepared by immunoSEQ multiplex PCR; TCRdb keeps only in-frame clonotypes and omits some of them. The table has approximately 140,000 clones, about 90% seen once. The source material was peripheral blood, sampled 28 days after the second AZD1222 dose. The receptors come from an adult who received the AZD1222 COVID-19 vaccine. The CDR3 runs from the conserved cysteine through the conserved F or W. The D gene is left open where the match is weak.

d_gene | j_gene | v_gene | CDR3nt | CDR3aa
TRBD1 | TRBJ2-5 | TRBV2 | TGTGCCGTTCAACAGGGGGCTGAGGAGGAGACCCAGTACTTC | CAVQQGAEEETQYF
- | TRBJ2-7 | TRBV6-1 | TGTGCCAGCAGTTATCACGCAGCGTACGAGCAGTACTTC | CASSYHAAYEQYF
TRBD2 | TRBJ2-2 | TRBV5-4 | TGTGCCAGCAGCTTGGTTTCTCGCGGGGGGGTATGGACCGGGGAGCTGTTTTTT | CASSLVSRGGVWTGELFF
- | TRBJ1-1 | TRBV30 | TGTGCCGGCTGGGGGAACACTGAAGCTTTCTTT | CAGWGNTEAFF
TRBD2 | TRBJ2-5 | TRBV3-1/TRBV3-2 | TGTGCCAGCAGCCTGAGACTAGCGGGCTCTAAAGAGACCCAGTACTTC | CASSLRLAGSKETQYF
- | TRBJ1-2 | TRBV27 | TGTGCCAGCAGTTTATCGTCGGGGCGGGGGGGGCTCTATGGCTACACCTTC | CASSLSSGRGGLYGYTF
- | TRBJ2-2 | TRBV5-1 | TGCGCCAGCAGCTTGGCAACCCCCGGGGGCCGGGGCGGGGAGCTGTTTTTT | CASSLATPGGRGGELFF
- | TRBJ2-7 | TRBV10-3 | TGTGCCATCAGTGAGTTGTACTACGAGCAGTACTTC | CAISELYYEQYF
TRBD1 | TRBJ1-2 | TRBV19 | TGTGCCAGTAGCCCGTTGACAGGGGGCAGTGGCTACACCTTC | CASSPLTGGSGYTF
- | TRBJ2-3 | TRBV30 | TGTGCCTGGAGTGTGGATACGCAGTATTTT | CAWSVDTQYF
- | TRBJ2-3 | TRBV6-5 | TGTGCCAGCAGTCCACGGATTTCCACAGATACGCAGTATTTT | CASSPRISTDTQYF
- | TRBJ1-2 | TRBV7-9 | TGTGCCAGCAGAACCCTGGGTGGAGTGCTCCTATCAGGCTACACCTTC | CASRTLGGVLLSGYTF
- | TRBJ1-1 | TRBV6-5 | TGTGCCAGCAGTTACTCAGGGGAGATCACTGAAGCTTTCTTT | CASSYSGEITEAFF
- | TRBJ2-5 | TRBV10-3 | TGTGCCATCAGTTTTCGAGGGAGAGATGAGACCCAGTACTTC | CAISFRGRDETQYF